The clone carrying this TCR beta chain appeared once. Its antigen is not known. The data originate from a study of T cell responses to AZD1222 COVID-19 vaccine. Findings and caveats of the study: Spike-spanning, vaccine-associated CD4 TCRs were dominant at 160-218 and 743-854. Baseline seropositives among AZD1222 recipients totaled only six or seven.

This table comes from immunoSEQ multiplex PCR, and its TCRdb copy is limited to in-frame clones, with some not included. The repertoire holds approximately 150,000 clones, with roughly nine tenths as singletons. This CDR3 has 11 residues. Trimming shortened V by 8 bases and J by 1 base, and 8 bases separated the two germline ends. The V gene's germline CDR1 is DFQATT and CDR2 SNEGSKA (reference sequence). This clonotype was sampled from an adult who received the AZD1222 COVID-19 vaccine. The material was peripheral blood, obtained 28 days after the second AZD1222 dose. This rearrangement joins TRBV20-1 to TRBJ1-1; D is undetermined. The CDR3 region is CSPVQNTEAFF. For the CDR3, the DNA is TGCAGTCCCGTGCAGAACACTGAAGCTTTCTTT.